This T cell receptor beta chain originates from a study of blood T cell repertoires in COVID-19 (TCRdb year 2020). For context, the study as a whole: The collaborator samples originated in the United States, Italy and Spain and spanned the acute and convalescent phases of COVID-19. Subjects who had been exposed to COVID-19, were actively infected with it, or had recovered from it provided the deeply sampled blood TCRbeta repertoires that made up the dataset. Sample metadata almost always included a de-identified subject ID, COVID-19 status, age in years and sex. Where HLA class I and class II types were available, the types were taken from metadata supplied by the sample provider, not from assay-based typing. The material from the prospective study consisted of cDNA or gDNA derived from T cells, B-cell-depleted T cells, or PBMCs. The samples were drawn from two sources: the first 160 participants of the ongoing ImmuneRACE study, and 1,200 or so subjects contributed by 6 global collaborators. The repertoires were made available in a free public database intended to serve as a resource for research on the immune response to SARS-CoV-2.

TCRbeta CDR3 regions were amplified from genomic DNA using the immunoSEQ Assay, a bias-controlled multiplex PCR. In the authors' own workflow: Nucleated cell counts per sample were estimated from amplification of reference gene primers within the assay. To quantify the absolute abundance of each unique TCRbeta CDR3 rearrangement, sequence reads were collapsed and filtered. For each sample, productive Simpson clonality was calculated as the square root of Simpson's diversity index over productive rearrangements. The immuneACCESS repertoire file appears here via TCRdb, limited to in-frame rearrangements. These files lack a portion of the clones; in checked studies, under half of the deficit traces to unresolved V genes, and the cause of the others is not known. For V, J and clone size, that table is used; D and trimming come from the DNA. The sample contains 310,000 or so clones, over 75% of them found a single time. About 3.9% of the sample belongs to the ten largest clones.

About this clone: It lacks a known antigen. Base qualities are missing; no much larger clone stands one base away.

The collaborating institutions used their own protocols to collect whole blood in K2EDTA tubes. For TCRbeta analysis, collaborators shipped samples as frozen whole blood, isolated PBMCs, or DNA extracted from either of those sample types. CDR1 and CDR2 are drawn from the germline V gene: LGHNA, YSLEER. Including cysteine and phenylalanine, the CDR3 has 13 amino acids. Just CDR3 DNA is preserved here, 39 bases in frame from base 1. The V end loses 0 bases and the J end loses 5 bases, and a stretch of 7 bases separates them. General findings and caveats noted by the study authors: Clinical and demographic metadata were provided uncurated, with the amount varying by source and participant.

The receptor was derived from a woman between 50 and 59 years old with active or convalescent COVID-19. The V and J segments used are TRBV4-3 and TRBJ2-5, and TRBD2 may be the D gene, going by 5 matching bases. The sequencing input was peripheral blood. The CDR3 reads CASSQDQRETQYF. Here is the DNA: TGCGCCAGCAGCCAAGACCAGCGGGAGACCCAGTACTTC.